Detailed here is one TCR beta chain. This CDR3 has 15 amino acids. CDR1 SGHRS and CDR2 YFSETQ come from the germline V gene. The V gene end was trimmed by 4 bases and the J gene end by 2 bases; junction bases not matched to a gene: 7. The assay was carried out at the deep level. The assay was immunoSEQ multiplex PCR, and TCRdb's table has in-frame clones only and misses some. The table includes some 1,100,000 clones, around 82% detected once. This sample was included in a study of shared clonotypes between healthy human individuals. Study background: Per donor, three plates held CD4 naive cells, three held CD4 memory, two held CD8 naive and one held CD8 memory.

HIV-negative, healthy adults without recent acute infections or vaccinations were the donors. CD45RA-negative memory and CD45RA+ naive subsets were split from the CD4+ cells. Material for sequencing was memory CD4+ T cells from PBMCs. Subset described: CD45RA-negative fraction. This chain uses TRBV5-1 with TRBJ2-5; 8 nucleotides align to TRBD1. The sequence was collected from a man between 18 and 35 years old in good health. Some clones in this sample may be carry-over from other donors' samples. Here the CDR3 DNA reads TGCGCCAGCAGCGACGGACAGGGAACACAAGAGACCCAGTACTTC. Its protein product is CASSDGQGTQETQYF. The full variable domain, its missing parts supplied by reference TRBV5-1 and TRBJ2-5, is KAGVTQTPRYLIKTRGQQVTLSCSPISGHRSVSWYQQTPGQGLQFLFEYFSETQRNKGNFPGRFSGRQFSNSRSEMNVSTLELGDSALYLCASSDGQGTQETQYFGPGTRLLVL.